This T cell receptor beta chain was sequenced for a study of T cells after yellow fever vaccination. Study at large: Preparation of the low-cell-number fractions used SMART-Seq v4 Ultra Low Input. General study findings and limits: Shared CD4/CD8 clonotypes were a small share, likely from convergent recombination.

The length of the CDR3 is 14 residues. With 0 bases removed from V and 8 bases from J, the gap between germline ends came to 13 bases. Looked up from germline, CDR1 is MNHEY and CDR2 is SVGAGI. It was through 5'RACE template switching that TCR cDNA was made, with a universal primer site and UMIs added. TCRdb used MiXCR to reprocess the 5' RACE reads, holding one entry per CDR3 protein. This sample yields some 400,000 distinct CDR3 sequences, of which 18% are seen a single time; roughly a sixth belongs to the top ten. This clonotype was seen a handful of times. Antigen specificity is unknown. The sample consisted of PBMCs, taken before the yellow fever booster vaccination. J is TRBJ1-2 and V is TRBV6-5; possible D gene TRBD1, 6 bases. The receptor's source is a man younger than 30 who received the YFV17D yellow fever vaccine. The CDR3 sequence: CASSYSGGTRGYTF. For the CDR3, the DNA is TGTGCCAGCAGTTACTCAGGGGGAACGAGAGGCTACACCTTC.